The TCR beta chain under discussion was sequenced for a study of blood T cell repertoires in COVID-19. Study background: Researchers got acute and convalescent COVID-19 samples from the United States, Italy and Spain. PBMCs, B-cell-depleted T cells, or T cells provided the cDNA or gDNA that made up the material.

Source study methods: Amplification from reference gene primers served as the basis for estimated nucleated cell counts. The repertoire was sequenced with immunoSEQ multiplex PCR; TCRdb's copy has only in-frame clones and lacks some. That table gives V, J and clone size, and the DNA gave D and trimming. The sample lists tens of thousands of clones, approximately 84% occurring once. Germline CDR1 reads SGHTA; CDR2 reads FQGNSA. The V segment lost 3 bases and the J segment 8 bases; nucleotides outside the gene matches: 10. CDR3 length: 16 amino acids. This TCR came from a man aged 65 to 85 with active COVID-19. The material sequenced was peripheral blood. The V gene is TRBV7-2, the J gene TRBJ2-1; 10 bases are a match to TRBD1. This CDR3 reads CASSFGFGTGAYEQFF. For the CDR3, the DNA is TGTGCCAGCAGCTTCGGATTCGGGACAGGGGCCTATGAGCAGTTCTTC.